This entry lists 28 T cell receptor beta chains sequenced from one sample in a study of Graves' ophthalmopathy and Graves' hyperthyroidism. RNA transcripts provided the template for amplifying TCR beta CDR3 regions. The first-round RT-PCR employed HTBI primers together with the Qiagen OneStep RT-PCR kit. A multiplex PCR was then performed as the second round. TCRdb itself ran the multiplex PCR reads through MiXCR, one entry per CDR3 protein. The sample comprises about 410,000 distinct CDR3 sequences, around 18% of which are singletons, and 1.5% to 2% rests with the top ten. Material for sequencing was peripheral blood. The receptors were gathered from a woman between 18 and 29 years old with Graves' ophthalmopathy.

This clonotype was found many times. The chain links TRBV18 to TRBJ1-2; TRBD1 is a possible D gene (5 bases). V was shortened by 6 bases and J by 3 bases, with 17 bases between the two germline ends. The CDR3 is 15 amino acids. The germline CDR1 and CDR2 sequences are KGHSH and LQKENI. The CDR3 bases are TGTGCCAGCTCCCGACAGAGCGCTCTGGACTATGGCTACACCTTC. Translated: CASSRQSALDYGYTF.

This clonotype was picked up many times. The genes are TRBV19 and TRBJ1-1; 7 nucleotides line up with TRBD1. The trim removed 2 bases at V and 1 base at J, leaving 4 bases unmatched. Germline CDR1 is LNHDA and CDR2 is SQIVND (reference sequence). CDR3 length equals 15 residues. Here the CDR3 reads CASSITRTGNTEAFF. For the CDR3, the DNA is TGTGCCAGTAGTATAACCCGGACAGGGAACACTGAAGCTTTCTTT. Supplemented by reference TRBV19 and TRBJ1-1, the full variable domain reads DGGITQSPKYLFRKEGQNVTLSCEQNLNHDAMYWYRQDPGQGLRLIYYSQIVNDFQKGDIAEGYSVSREKKESFPLTVTSAQKNPTAFYLCASSITRTGNTEAFFGQGTRLTVV.

This clonotype came up many times. The rearrangement uses TRBV2 and TRBJ2-3, with 11 bases fitting TRBD2. This CDR3 region has 16 residues. The junction had 6 bases not matched to a gene; V was cut back by 4 bases and J by 3 bases. CDR1 SNHLY and CDR2 FYNNEI come from the germline V gene. CDR3 DNA sequence: TGTGCCAGCAGTGGAGGACTAGCGGGCGGAACAGATACGCAGTATTTT. Protein product: CASSGGLAGGTDTQYF.

This clonotype was counted at least ten times. The chain uses TRBV6-5 and TRBJ1-1, with D unresolved. CDR3 length equals 13 residues. The germline V and J ends were trimmed by 2 bases and 4 bases, with 8 bases remaining between them. Germline V lookup: CDR1 MNHEY, CDR2 SVGAGI. CDR3 in amino acids: CASSYQSGTEAFF. Here the CDR3 DNA reads TGTGCCAGCAGTTACCAGAGCGGCACTGAAGCTTTCTTT.

There are many counts of this clonotype. The CDR3, as DNA: TGTGCCAGCAGCCCCAGACGCCTCGGGGCGGAGGCCCAGTACTTC. Its protein product is CASSPRRLGAEAQYF. The V call is TRBV7-8, the J call TRBJ2-5; D may match TRBD1 or TRBD2 (5 bases each). Germline CDR1 is SGHVS and CDR2 is FQNEAQ. V was clipped by 5 bases and J by 9 bases, with 22 bases between them. The CDR3 loop spans 15 amino acids.

This clonotype appeared many times. The chain's CDR3 is CASSNSGLAGGEQYF. CDR3 bases: TGTGCCAGCAGCAACTCGGGACTAGCGGGAGGCGAGCAGTACTTC. V and J are TRBV6-2 or TRBV6-3 and TRBJ2-7; 15 positions agree with TRBD2. Germline V gene sequence: CDR1 MNHEY, CDR2 SVGEGT. V gave up 6 bases and J gave up 6 bases; unmatched junction bases: 6. This CDR3 is built from 15 residues.

The chain links TRBV28 to TRBJ1-2; TRBD1 agrees at 7 bases. Germline values: CDR1 MDHEN, CDR2 SYDVKM. After removal of 8 bases from V and 4 bases from J, the junction contained 13 bases not matched to a gene. The length of the CDR3 is 15 residues. CDR3 region: CASGTIRGVVYGYTF. CDR3 in DNA: TGTGCCAGCGGAACCATCAGGGGGGTAGTCTATGGCTACACCTTC.

This clonotype came up many times. J is TRBJ1-5 and V is TRBV7-2; D unresolved. The CDR3 extends over 13 amino acids. Germline V gene lookup returns CDR1 SGHTA and CDR2 FQGNSA. The V end was cut by 7 bases, the J end by 3 bases, with 10 bases between. The CDR3 loop is CASTPTINQPQHF. The DNA for the CDR3 is TGTGCCAGCACCCCCACCATCAATCAGCCCCAGCATTTT.

This clonotype was detected ten times or more. V and J are TRBV7-2 and TRBJ1-1; 8 positions match TRBD1. The germline V gene has CDR1 SGHTA and CDR2 FQGNSA. V was clipped by 6 bases and J by 5 bases; unmatched bases: 8. This CDR3 region has 14 residues. CDR3 nucleotides: TGTGCCAGCAGTCCCCGGGACAGGAGGACTGAAGCTTTCTTT. This encodes CASSPRDRRTEAFF.

At least ten counts were recorded for this clonotype. The gene calls are TRBV7-9 and TRBJ2-5; no definite D call. V lost 3 bases and J 4 bases, leaving 9 bases between the germline ends. Germline CDR1 is SEHNR and CDR2 is FQNEAQ (reference sequence). The CDR3 is made up of 13 amino acids. The CDR3 spells CASSFSLGETQYF. The DNA of the CDR3 is TGTGCCAGCAGCTTTTCCCTGGGAGAGACCCAGTACTTC.

This clonotype was detected once. The CDR3 spells CASSSGTGWHF. As DNA, the CDR3 is TGTGCCAGCAGTTCCGGGACAGGGTGGCATTTT. The J gene is TRBJ1-5, the V gene TRBV6-5, with 9 bases that match TRBD1. The V gene's germline CDR1 is MNHEY and CDR2 SVGAGI. This CDR3 has 11 amino acids. V lost 4 bases, J lost 15 bases, and 4 bases stayed unmatched.

This clonotype was detected only once. The V call is TRBV12-3 or TRBV12-4, the J call TRBJ1-1; the D gene is possibly TRBD1 (5 bases). The CDR3 loop spans 14 amino acids. The V and J ends lost 6 bases and 7 bases respectively, with 18 bases between them. In nucleotides, the CDR3 is TGTGCCAGCAGGACTCCCTCCAGACAGATTGAAGCTTTCTTT. Amino acids: CASRTPSRQIEAFF.

This clonotype has ten or more counts. The chain carries TRBV6-1 and TRBJ2-5; 10 bases align to TRBD2. Germline V lookup: CDR1 MNHNS, CDR2 SASEGT. The ends lost 4 bases at V and 5 bases at J; junction bases unmatched: 13. This CDR3 region has 17 residues. The CDR3 here is CASSVSGSGGAKETQYF. Here the CDR3 DNA reads TGTGCCAGCAGTGTAAGCGGCAGCGGGGGGGCAAAGGAGACCCAGTACTTC.

J is TRBJ2-5 and V is TRBV4-3; D is undetermined. This CDR3 has 14 amino acids. The germline V gene encodes CDR1 LGHNA and CDR2 YSLEER. V lost 0 bases and J 3 bases, leaving 8 bases between the germline ends. For the CDR3, the DNA is TGCGCCAGCAGCCAAGATCCAACGGAAGAGACCCAGTACTTC. Amino acid sequence: CASSQDPTEETQYF.

The chain couples TRBV5-1 to TRBJ2-7; 11 bases line up with TRBD1. Germline V gives CDR1 SGHRS, CDR2 YFSETQ. Germline trimming cut 5 bases from V and 4 bases from J; bases unmatched to any gene: 8. The CDR3 spans 15 residues. CDR3 nucleotide sequence: TGCGCCAGCAGGAGCGGACAGGGGGCAACTTACGAGCAGTACTTC. Protein product: CASRSGQGATYEQYF.

This clonotype was detected many times. CDR3 region: CASSPYDKNIQYF. The DNA for the CDR3 is TGTGCCAGCAGCCCGTACGACAAAAACATTCAGTACTTC. The V gene is TRBV12-3 or TRBV12-4, the J gene TRBJ2-4, with D hard to call. This CDR3 region has 13 residues. V was shortened by 6 bases and J by 3 bases, with 9 bases between the two germline ends.

The gene calls are TRBV12-3 or TRBV12-4 and TRBJ1-1; no firm D call. The CDR3 extends over 13 amino acids. Trimming cost V 6 bases and J 3 bases, with 11 bases left between them. CDR3 region: CASSHDLDTEAFF. The CDR3 coding sequence is TGTGCCAGCAGCCACGACTTGGACACTGAAGCTTTCTTT.

This clonotype was recorded many times. J is TRBJ1-1 and V is TRBV28, with 7 bases aligning to TRBD1. V was clipped by 7 bases and J by 3 bases; unmatched bases: 8. This CDR3 is built from 14 residues. Germline V gene lookup returns CDR1 MDHEN and CDR2 SYDVKM. The CDR3 spells CASTPTGPYTEAFF. The CDR3 bases are TGTGCCAGCACGCCGACAGGGCCGTACACTGAAGCTTTCTTT.

This clonotype was seen ten or more times. The chain couples TRBV7-2 to TRBJ2-7; D tentatively reads TRBD1 or TRBD2 (5 bases each). CDR3 length: 16 amino acids. The germline V and J ends were trimmed by 5 bases and 1 base, with 18 bases remaining between them. Germline CDR1 and CDR2: SGHTA and FQGNSA. CDR3 sequence (DNA): TGTGCCAGCAGCCGGGGCGCGGGTTTTGCGTCCTACGAGCAGTACTTC. Its protein is CASSRGAGFASYEQYF.

In this sample, this clonotype turned up many times. The chain uses TRBV6-1 and TRBJ2-1, with TRBD1 matching over 9 bases. Germline lookup yields CDR1 MNHNS and CDR2 SASEGT. J gave up 0 bases and V 4 bases, and 19 bases lay outside the gene matches. The CDR3 has 21 residues. The CDR3 nucleotides are TGTGCCAGCAGTGGGGCTCCGGCTTGGACAGGGGACCCTTTCTCCTACAATGAGCAGTTCTTC. Protein sequence: CASSGAPAWTGDPFSYNEQFF.

The chain has TRBV5-1 and TRBJ2-7, with TRBD1 identical over 9 bases. Germline V gene data show CDR1 as SGHRS and CDR2 as YFSETQ. J lost 6 bases, V lost 4 bases, and 8 bases had no gene match. The CDR3 extends over 14 amino acids. As DNA, the CDR3 is TGCGCCAGCAGCCGAGGACAGGGGAGGTCCGAGCAGTACTTC. Residues: CASSRGQGRSEQYF.

This clonotype has at least ten counts. The chain carries TRBV6-1 and TRBJ2-2; 9 bases are a match to TRBD1. Germline CDR1 is MNHNS and CDR2 is SASEGT. With V trimmed by 6 bases and J by 11 bases, 10 bases remained unmatched. The CDR3 is 14 amino acids. The CDR3 DNA reads as TGTGCCAGCAGAGAACGCAACAGGGGGCGCGAGCTGTTTTTT. Residues: CASRERNRGRELFF.

The table lists this clonotype with a count of one. The chain is built from TRBV12-3 or TRBV12-4 and TRBJ2-5; TRBD2 aligns across 13 bases. V trimming: 4 bases; J trimming: 7 bases; junction bases outside the gene matches: 9. CDR3 length: 16 amino acids. The CDR3 region is CASSSLGLAGVGTQYF. CDR3 nucleotides: TGTGCCAGCAGTTCATTAGGACTAGCGGGAGTTGGGACCCAGTACTTC.

This clonotype was counted ten times or more. J is TRBJ2-5 and V is TRBV12-3 or TRBV12-4; D is undetermined. This CDR3 contains 14 residues. The V end lost 5 bases, the J end lost 1 base, and 11 bases lay between the germline ends. As DNA, the CDR3 is TGTGCCAGCAGTCTCGGACGGATCCAAGAGACCCAGTACTTC. It is translated as CASSLGRIQETQYF.

This clonotype was detected many times. The CDR3 reads CASQWSSNSYEQYF. Written as DNA, the CDR3 is TGTGCCAGCCAGTGGAGCAGTAACTCCTACGAGCAGTACTTC. The genes are TRBV7-2 and TRBJ2-7; D not resolved. Trimming cost V 8 bases and J 0 bases, with 14 bases left between them. Germline lookup yields CDR1 SGHTA and CDR2 FQGNSA. This CDR3 contains 14 residues. Combining the CDR3 with reference TRBV7-2 and TRBJ2-7 gives the whole variable domain GAGVSQSPSNKVTEKGKDVELRCDPISGHTALYWYRQSLGQGLEFLIYFQGNSAPDKSGLPSDRFSAERTGGSVSTLTIQRTQQEDSAVYLCASQWSSNSYEQYFGPGTRLTVT.

In its sample, this clonotype was seen many times. The chain is built from TRBV14 and TRBJ1-1, with 7 bases aligning to TRBD1. Per germline, CDR1 SGHDN and CDR2 FVKESK. This CDR3 has 15 amino acids. With V trimmed by 5 bases and J by 4 bases, 10 bases remained unmatched. The chain's CDR3 is CASSSYRGLGTEAFF. CDR3 in DNA: TGTGCCAGCAGCTCCTACAGGGGACTGGGCACTGAAGCTTTCTTT.

This clonotype was counted many times. A read error may explain this, as a much larger clone is one base away. The rearrangement links TRBV6-5 to TRBJ1-2, with TRBD1 identical over 9 bases. The junction had 0 bases not matched to a gene; V was cut back by 0 bases and J by 4 bases. The CDR3 has 14 residues. Germline-derived CDR1 and CDR2 are MNHEY and SVGAGI. The chain's CDR3 is CASSYSTGGYGYTF. The CDR3 nucleotides read TGTGCCAGCAGTTACTCGACAGGGGGCTATGGCTACACCTTC.

CDR3 nucleotides: TGTGCCAGCCCGGAGATAGCGGAGGGCTACGAGCAGTACTTC. This translates into CASPEIAEGYEQYF. The chain couples TRBV6-2 or TRBV6-3 to TRBJ2-7; D is possibly TRBD2 (6 bases). CDR3 size: 14 residues. Germline lookup yields CDR1 MNHEY and CDR2 SVGEGT. Trimming left V 8 bases short and J 3 bases short, with 17 bases between.